These 17 T cell receptor beta chains came from one sample sequenced in a study of blood T cell repertoires in COVID-19. Only in-frame clones appear in the TCRdb table, and some are missing; sequencing was by immunoSEQ multiplex PCR. In the table there are 250,000 to 350,000 clones, about nine tenths of which are singletons. Material: peripheral blood. These receptors were collected from a woman in her forties or fifties who had recovered from COVID-19.

The CDR3 region is CASSIWADEGPLHF. CDR3 sequence (DNA): TGTGCCAGTAGTATCTGGGCTGACGAGGGACCCCTCCACTTT. The chain has TRBV19 and TRBJ1-6; the D is unclear. V dropped 3 bases and J dropped 12 bases, with 15 bases sitting between them. The CDR3 extends over 14 amino acids. CDR1 LNHDA and CDR2 SQIVND come from the germline V gene (reference sequence).

The V and J genes are TRBV4-1 and TRBJ1-1; D is uncertain. From germline, CDR1 is MGHRA and CDR2 YSYEKL. The CDR3 spans 11 residues. V dropped 1 base and J dropped 7 bases, with 4 bases sitting between them. The DNA for the CDR3 is TGCGCCAGCAGCCAAGGTAGTGAAGCTTTCTTT. The encoded protein is CASSQGSEAFF.

The sample holds a few counts of this clone. The chain employs TRBV7-8 and TRBJ2-3; 11 positions agree with TRBD2. Germline trimming cut 5 bases from V and 0 bases from J; bases unmatched to any gene: 4. CDR1 and CDR2 (germline): SGHVS, FQNEAQ. The length of the CDR3 is 16 residues. Written as DNA, the CDR3 is TGTGCCAGCAGCCAACTAGCGGGGGTTAGCACAGATACGCAGTATTTT. Translated: CASSQLAGVSTDTQYF.

This chain joins TRBV24-1 and TRBJ2-1, with 15 bases aligning to TRBD2. CDR3 length: 19 amino acids. The trim removed 3 bases at V and 3 bases at J, leaving 8 bases unmatched. Germline CDR1 and CDR2: KGHDR and SFDVKD. CDR3 DNA: TGTGCCACCAGTGATCCTGTCCCGGGACTAGCGGGAGGCTACAATGAGCAGTTCTTC. Protein: CATSDPVPGLAGGYNEQFF.

V is TRBV10-2 and J is TRBJ1-2; D is unresolved. Germline CDR1 is WSHSY and CDR2 is SAAADI. The CDR3 contains 14 residues. Trimming left V 4 bases short and J 4 bases short, with 13 bases between. This CDR3 is CASSAAGLRYGYTF. CDR3 coding DNA: TGCGCCAGCAGTGCTGCGGGTTTGCGCTATGGCTACACCTTC.

The chain joins TRBV5-1 to TRBJ1-1; possibly TRBD1 for D (6 bases). This CDR3 comprises 15 residues. Germline V gene data show CDR1 as SGHRS and CDR2 as YFSETQ. V gave up 4 bases and J gave up 2 bases, with 15 bases separating them. Written as DNA, the CDR3 is TGCGCCAGCAGCGCGTTCGGACAGTCAAACACTGAAGCTTTCTTT. It translates to CASSAFGQSNTEAFF.

V usage is TRBV5-1 and J usage is TRBJ2-5, with a weak D call TRBD1 (5 bases). CDR1 is SGHRS and CDR2 is YFSETQ in the germline V gene. Trimming took 4 bases from V and 4 from J, leaving 11 bases between them. CDR3 length: 13 amino acids. Written as DNA, the CDR3 is TGCGCCAGCAGCCTTGGGGCAGCAGAGACCCAGTACTTC. Translation gives CASSLGAAETQYF.

The CDR3 region has the DNA TGTGCCAGCAGCCGGTCGACCGGGACTAGCGCAACCTACGAGCAGTACTTC. This gives the protein CASSRSTGTSATYEQYF. The chain carries TRBV4-2 and TRBJ2-7; 10 bases fit TRBD2. V trimming: 4 bases; J trimming: 2 bases; junction bases outside the gene matches: 11. The V gene's germline CDR1 is LGHNA and CDR2 YNFKEQ. The length of the CDR3 is 17 residues.

The rearrangement uses TRBV19 and TRBJ1-2; 9 bases match TRBD1. The ends lost 2 bases at V and 7 bases at J; junction bases unmatched: 2. Looked up from germline, CDR1 is LNHDA and CDR2 is SQIVND (reference sequence). The CDR3 contains 13 residues. The CDR3 nucleotides are TGTGCCAGTAGTATAACAGGGGGCTCTGGCTACACCTTC. It codes for CASSITGGSGYTF. Drawing the rest from reference TRBV19 and TRBJ1-2, the complete variable domain is DGGITQSPKYLFRKEGQNVTLSCEQNLNHDAMYWYRQDPGQGLRLIYYSQIVNDFQKGDIAEGYSVSREKKESFPLTVTSAQKNPTAFYLCASSITGGSGYTFGSGTRLTVV.

This rearrangement joins TRBV7-2 to TRBJ2-1, with 7 bases aligning to TRBD2. Trimming removed 1 base from V and 9 bases from J; junction bases left unmatched: 6. The germline V gene has CDR1 SGHTA and CDR2 FQGNSA. The CDR3 has 14 amino acids. CDR3 sequence (DNA): TGTGCCAGCAGCTTAGGCGGGAGAAGCGGTGAGCAGTTCTTC. This translates into CASSLGGRSGEQFF.

CDR3 protein: CASSPNGGALGNTIYF. CDR3 coding DNA: TGTGCCAGCAGCCCAAATGGAGGGGCATTAGGAAACACCATATATTTT. This chain links TRBV7-9 with TRBJ1-3, with a tentative D call TRBD1 (5 bases). V gave up 5 bases and J gave up 4 bases, with 18 bases separating them. The CDR3 runs to 16 residues. CDR1 SEHNR and CDR2 FQNEAQ come from the germline V gene (reference sequence).

This chain joins TRBV5-1 and TRBJ1-1; 7 bases match TRBD1. After removal of 4 bases from V and 0 bases from J, the junction contained 6 bases not matched to a gene. This CDR3 contains 15 residues. Per germline, CDR1 SGHRS and CDR2 YFSETQ. The chain's CDR3 is CASSPGQLVNTEAFF. For the CDR3, the DNA is TGCGCCAGCAGCCCGGGACAGCTAGTGAACACTGAAGCTTTCTTT.

The DNA of the CDR3 is TGTGCCAGCAGTTACCAATTAACTAGCGGGATCTCGGAGACCCAGTACTTC. Amino acids: CASSYQLTSGISETQYF. The chain combines TRBV6-2 or TRBV6-3 with TRBJ2-5, with 10 bases fitting TRBD2. Per the germline V gene, CDR1 is MNHEY and CDR2 is SVGEGT. The trim removed 2 bases at V and 5 bases at J, leaving 11 bases unmatched. This CDR3 is 17 amino acids long.

This chain joins TRBV3-1 (or the pseudogene TRBV3-2) and TRBJ2-5; no clear D. V gave up 4 bases and J gave up 4 bases, with 13 bases separating them. Germline loops: CDR1 LGHDT, CDR2 YNNKEL (reference sequence). This CDR3 spans 14 amino acids. As DNA, the CDR3 is TGTGCCAGCAGCCCTACGGGTCAGCCAGAGACCCAGTACTTC. This sequence encodes CASSPTGQPETQYF.

This clone showed up just a few times. The rearrangement links TRBV18 to TRBJ2-4, with D unclear. V was pared by 4 bases and J by 0 bases, with 4 bases between. From germline, CDR1 is KGHSH and CDR2 LQKENI. This CDR3 is 13 amino acids long. The CDR3 DNA follows: TGTGCCAGCTCACTTATAGCCAAAAACATTCAGTACTTC. Amino acids: CASSLIAKNIQYF.

The V gene is TRBV2, the J gene TRBJ1-5; D remains unclear. Trimming took off 3 bases at V and 0 bases at J, with 3 bases between the two ends. The CDR3 is made up of 13 amino acids. Per the germline V gene, CDR1 is SNHLY and CDR2 is FYNNEI. The CDR3 loop is CASSDNSNQPQHF. CDR3 in DNA: TGTGCCAGCAGTGACAATAGCAATCAGCCCCAGCATTTT.

The chain combines TRBV6-6 with TRBJ1-5; 9 nucleotides line up with TRBD1. The CDR3 is 17 residues long. J gave up 5 bases and V 5 bases, and 13 bases lay outside the gene matches. Germline assignment: CDR1 MNHNY and CDR2 SVGAGI (reference sequence). In DNA, the CDR3 is TGTGCCAGCAGTAGATCTGACGGGACAGGGCCCTATCAGCCCCAGCATTTT. It codes for CASSRSDGTGPYQPQHF.